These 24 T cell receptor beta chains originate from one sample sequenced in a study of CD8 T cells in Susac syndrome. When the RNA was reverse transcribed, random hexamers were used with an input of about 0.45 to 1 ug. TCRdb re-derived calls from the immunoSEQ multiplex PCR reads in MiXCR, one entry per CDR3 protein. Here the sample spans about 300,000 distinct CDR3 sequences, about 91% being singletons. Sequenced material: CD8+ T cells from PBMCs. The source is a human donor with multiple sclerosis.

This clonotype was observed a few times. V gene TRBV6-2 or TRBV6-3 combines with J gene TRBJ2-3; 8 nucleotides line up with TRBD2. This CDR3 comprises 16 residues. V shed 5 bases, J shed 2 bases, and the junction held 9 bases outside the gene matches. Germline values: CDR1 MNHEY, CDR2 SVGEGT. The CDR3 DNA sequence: TGTGCCAGCAGTAGTTTGGCGGGGGGCCTCACAGATACGCAGTATTTT. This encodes CASSSLAGGLTDTQYF.

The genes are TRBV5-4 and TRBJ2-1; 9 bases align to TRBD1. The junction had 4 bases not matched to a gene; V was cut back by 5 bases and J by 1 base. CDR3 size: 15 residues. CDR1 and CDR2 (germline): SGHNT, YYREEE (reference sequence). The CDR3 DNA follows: TGTGCCAGCAGAGCGGGGACAGGGTCCTACAATGAGCAGTTCTTC. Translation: CASRAGTGSYNEQFF. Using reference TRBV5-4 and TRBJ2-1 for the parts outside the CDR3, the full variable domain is ETGVTQSPTHLIKTRGQQVTLRCSSQSGHNTVSWYQQALGQGPQFIFQYYREEENGRGNFPPRFSGLQFPNYSSELNVNALELDDSALYLCASRAGTGSYNEQFFGPGTRLTVL.

The DNA for the CDR3 is TGCGCCAGCAGCCAAGGGCAAGGGACGTCGGAGGAGCAGTTCTTC. Protein product: CASSQGQGTSEEQFF. V and J are TRBV4-1 and TRBJ2-1; either TRBD1 or TRBD2 may supply D (5 bases each). This CDR3 spans 15 amino acids. V was shortened by 1 base and J by 10 bases, with 17 bases between the two germline ends. Germline CDR1 is MGHRA and CDR2 is YSYEKL.

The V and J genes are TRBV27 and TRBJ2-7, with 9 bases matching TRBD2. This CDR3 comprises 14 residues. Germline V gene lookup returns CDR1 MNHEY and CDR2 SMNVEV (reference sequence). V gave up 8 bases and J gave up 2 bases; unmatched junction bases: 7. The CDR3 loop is CASGGLAPAYEQYF. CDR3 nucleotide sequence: TGTGCCAGCGGGGGACTAGCCCCAGCCTACGAGCAGTACTTC.

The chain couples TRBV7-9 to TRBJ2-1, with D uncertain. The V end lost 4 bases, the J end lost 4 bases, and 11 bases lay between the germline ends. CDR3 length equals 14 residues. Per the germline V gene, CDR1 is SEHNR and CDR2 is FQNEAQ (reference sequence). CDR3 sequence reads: CASSSVQNYNEQFF. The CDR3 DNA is TGTGCCAGCAGCTCCGTGCAGAATTACAATGAGCAGTTCTTC. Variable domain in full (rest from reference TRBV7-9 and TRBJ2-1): DTGVSQNPRHKITKRGQNVTFRCDPISEHNRLYWYRQTLGQGPEFLTYFQNEAQLEKSRLLSDRFSAERPKGSFSTLEIQRTEQGDSAMYLCASSSVQNYNEQFFGPGTRLTVL.

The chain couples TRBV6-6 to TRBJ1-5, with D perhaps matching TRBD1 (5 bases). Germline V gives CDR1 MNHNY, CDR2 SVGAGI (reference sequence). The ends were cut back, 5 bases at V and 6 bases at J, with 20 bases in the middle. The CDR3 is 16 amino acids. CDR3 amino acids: CASSGGGEAGAQPQHF. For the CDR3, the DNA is TGTGCCAGCAGTGGCGGGGGGGAAGCAGGTGCTCAGCCCCAGCATTTT.

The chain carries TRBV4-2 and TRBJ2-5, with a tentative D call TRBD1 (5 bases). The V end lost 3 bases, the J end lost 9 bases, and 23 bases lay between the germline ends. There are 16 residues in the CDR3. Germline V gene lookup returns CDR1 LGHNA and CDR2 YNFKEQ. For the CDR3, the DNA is TGTGCCAGCAGCCAGGACGGAGTCTCACAGGCTTTGGCCCAGTACTTC. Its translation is CASSQDGVSQALAQYF.

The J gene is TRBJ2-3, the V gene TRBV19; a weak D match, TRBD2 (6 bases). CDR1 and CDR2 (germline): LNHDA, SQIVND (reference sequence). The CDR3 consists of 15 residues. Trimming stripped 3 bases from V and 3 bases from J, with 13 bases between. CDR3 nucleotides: TGTGCCAGTAGTATGGAAACTGGGGGGACAGATACGCAGTATTTT. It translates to CASSMETGGTDTQYF.

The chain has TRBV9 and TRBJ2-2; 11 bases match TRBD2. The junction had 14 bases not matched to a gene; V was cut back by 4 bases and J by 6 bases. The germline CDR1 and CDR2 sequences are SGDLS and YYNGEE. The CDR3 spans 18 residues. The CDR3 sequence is CASSPRSELAGDAGELFF. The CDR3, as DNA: TGTGCCAGCAGCCCGCGATCAGAACTAGCGGGGGACGCCGGGGAGCTGTTTTTT.

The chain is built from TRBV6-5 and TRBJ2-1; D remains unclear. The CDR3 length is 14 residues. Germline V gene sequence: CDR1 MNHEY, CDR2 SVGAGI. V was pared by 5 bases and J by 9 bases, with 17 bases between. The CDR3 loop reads CASSEGGSTGEQFF. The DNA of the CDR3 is TGTGCCAGCAGTGAAGGCGGTAGCACTGGTGAGCAGTTCTTC.

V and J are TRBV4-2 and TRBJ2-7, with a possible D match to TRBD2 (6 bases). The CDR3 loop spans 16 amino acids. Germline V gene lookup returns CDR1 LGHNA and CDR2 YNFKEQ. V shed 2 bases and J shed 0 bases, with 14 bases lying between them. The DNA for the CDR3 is TGTGCCAGCAGCCAATTGAGCGGGCTTGGCTCCTACGAGCAGTACTTC. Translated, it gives CASSQLSGLGSYEQYF.

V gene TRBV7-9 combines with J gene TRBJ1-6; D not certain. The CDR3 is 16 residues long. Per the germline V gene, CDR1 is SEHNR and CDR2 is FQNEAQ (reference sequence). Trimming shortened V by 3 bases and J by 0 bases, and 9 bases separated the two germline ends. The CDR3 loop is CASSLERSSYNSPLHF. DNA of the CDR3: TGTGCCAGCAGCTTGGAGAGGAGCTCCTATAATTCACCCCTCCACTTT.

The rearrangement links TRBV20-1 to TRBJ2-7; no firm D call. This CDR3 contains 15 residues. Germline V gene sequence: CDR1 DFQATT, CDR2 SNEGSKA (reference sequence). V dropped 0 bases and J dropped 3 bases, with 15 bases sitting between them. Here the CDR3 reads CSARDLQNSFYEQYF. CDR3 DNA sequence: TGCAGTGCTAGAGACTTACAGAACTCCTTCTACGAGCAGTACTTC.

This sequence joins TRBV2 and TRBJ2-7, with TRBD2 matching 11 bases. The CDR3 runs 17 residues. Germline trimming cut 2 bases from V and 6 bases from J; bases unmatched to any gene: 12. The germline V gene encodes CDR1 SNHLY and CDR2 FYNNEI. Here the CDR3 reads CASSEPGGLAAQIEQYF. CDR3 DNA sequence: TGTGCCAGCAGTGAACCCGGGGGACTAGCGGCCCAAATCGAGCAGTACTTC.

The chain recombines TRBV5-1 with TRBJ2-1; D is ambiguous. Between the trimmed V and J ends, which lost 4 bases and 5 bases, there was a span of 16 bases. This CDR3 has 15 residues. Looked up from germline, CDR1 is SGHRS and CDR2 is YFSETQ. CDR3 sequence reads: CASSPLGYFNNEQFF. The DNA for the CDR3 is TGCGCCAGCAGCCCCCTGGGGTATTTCAACAATGAGCAGTTCTTC.

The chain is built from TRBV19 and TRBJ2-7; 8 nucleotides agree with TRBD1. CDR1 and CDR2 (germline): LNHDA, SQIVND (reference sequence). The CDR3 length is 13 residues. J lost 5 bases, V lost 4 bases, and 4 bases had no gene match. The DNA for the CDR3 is TGTGCCAGTAGTAACGGACAGGGCAACGAGCAGTACTTC. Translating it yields CASSNGQGNEQYF.

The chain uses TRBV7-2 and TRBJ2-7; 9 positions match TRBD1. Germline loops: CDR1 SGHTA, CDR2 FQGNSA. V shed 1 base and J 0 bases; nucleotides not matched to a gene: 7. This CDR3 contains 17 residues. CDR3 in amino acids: CASSLVGIQGASYEQYF. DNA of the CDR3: TGTGCCAGCAGCTTAGTCGGGATACAGGGGGCCTCCTACGAGCAGTACTTC.

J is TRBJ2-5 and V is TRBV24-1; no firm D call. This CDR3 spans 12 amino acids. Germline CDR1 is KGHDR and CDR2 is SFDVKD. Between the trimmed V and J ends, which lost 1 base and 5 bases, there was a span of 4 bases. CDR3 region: CATSDLDETQYF. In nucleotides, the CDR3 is TGTGCCACCAGTGATTTAGACGAGACCCAGTACTTC.

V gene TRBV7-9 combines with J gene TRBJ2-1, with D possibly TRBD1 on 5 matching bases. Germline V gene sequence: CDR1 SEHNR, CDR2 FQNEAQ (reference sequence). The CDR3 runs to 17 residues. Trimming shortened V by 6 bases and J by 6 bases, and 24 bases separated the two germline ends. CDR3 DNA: TGTGCCAGCAGTTTCGGGTCGAGCTTTCCCAGGGCCAATGAGCAGTTCTTC. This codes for CASSFGSSFPRANEQFF.

The CDR3 sequence is CASSVESLGEQYF. CDR3 bases: TGTGCCAGCAGCGTAGAAAGTCTGGGGGAGCAGTACTTC. V is TRBV9 and J is TRBJ2-7, with D hard to call. Trimming removed 0 bases from V and 7 bases from J, with 11 bases in between. The CDR3 is 13 residues long. Germline V gene lookup returns CDR1 SGDLS and CDR2 YYNGEE.

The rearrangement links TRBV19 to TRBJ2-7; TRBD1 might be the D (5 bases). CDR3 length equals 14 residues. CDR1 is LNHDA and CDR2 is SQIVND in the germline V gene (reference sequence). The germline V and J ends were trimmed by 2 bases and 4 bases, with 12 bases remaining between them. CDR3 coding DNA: TGTGCCAGTAGTATATCCAGGGCGGCTTACGAGCAGTACTTC. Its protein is CASSISRAAYEQYF.

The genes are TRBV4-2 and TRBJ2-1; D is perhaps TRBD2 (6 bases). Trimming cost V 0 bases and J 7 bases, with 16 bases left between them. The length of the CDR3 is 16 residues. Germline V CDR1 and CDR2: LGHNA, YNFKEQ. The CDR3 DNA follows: TGTGCCAGCAGCCAAGAGGAGTGGAGGGGCACTAATGAGCAGTTCTTC. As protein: CASSQEEWRGTNEQFF.

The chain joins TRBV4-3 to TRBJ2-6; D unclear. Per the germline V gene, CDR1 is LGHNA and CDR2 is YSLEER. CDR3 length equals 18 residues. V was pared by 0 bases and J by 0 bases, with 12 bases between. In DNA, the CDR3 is TGCGCCAGCAGCCAAGAACGGAGCTTGGTCTCTGGGGCCAACGTCCTGACTTTC. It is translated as CASSQERSLVSGANVLTF.

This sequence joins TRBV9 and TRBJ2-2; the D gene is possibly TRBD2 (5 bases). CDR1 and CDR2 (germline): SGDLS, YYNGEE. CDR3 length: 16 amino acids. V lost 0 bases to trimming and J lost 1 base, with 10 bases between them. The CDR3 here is CASSVEEDWNTGELFF. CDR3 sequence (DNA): TGTGCCAGCAGCGTAGAGGAGGACTGGAACACCGGGGAGCTGTTTTTT.